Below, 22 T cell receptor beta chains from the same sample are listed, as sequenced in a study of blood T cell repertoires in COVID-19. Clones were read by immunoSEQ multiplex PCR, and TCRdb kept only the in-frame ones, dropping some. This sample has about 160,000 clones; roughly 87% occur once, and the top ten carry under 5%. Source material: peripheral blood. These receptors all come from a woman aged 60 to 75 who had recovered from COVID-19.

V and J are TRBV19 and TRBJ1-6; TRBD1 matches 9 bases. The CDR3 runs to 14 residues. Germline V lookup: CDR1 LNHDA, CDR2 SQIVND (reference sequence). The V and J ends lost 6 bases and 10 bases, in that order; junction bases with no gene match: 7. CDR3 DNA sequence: TGTGCCAGTAGCGAGACAGGGGGGCACTCACCCCTCCACTTT. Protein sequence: CASSETGGHSPLHF.

The CDR3 coding sequence is TGTGCCAGTATTCCGCAGGGGGCAAATACTGAAGCTTTCTTT. Amino acid sequence: CASIPQGANTEAFF. The J gene is TRBJ1-1, the V gene TRBV19, with TRBD1 identical over 8 bases. The V segment lost 7 bases and the J segment 5 bases; nucleotides outside the gene matches: 9. This CDR3 is built from 14 residues. Germline V gives CDR1 LNHDA, CDR2 SQIVND (reference sequence).

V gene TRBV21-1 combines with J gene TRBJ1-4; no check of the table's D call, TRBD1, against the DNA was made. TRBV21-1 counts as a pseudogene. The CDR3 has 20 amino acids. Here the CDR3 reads CASSKYLGKDVDRGCEKLFF. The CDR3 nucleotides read TGTGCCAGCAGCAAATATTTAGGAAAAGATGTAGACAGGGGGTGTGAAAAACTGTTTTTT.

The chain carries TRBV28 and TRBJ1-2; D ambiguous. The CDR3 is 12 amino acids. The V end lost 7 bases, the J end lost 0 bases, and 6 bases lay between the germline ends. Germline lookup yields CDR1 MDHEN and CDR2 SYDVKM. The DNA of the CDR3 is TGTGCCAGCACCTTCTCTAACTATGGCTACACCTTC. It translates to CASTFSNYGYTF.

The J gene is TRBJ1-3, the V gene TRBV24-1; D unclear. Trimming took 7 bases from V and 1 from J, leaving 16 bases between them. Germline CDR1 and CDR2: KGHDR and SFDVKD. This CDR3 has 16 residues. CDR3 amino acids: CATSLEGRRSGNTIYF. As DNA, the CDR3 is TGTGCCACCAGCCTCGAGGGCAGGCGGTCTGGAAACACCATATATTTT.

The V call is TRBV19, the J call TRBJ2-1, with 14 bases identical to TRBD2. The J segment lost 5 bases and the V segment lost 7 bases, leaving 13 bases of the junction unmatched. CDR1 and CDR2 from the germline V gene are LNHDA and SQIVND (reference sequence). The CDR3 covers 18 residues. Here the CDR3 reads CASTFGLAGGRGDNEQFF. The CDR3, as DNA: TGTGCCAGTACCTTTGGACTAGCGGGGGGCAGGGGAGACAATGAGCAGTTCTTC.

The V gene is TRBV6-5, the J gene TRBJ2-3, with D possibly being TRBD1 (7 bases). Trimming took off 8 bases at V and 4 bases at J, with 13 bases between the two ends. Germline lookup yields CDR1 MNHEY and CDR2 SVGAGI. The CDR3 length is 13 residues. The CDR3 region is CASSAGGPDTQYF. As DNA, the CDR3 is TGTGCCAGCTCGGCAGGGGGGCCAGATACGCAGTATTTT.

The CDR3 coding sequence is TGTGCCAGTAGTACCGACAGGCCTGGCTACACCTTC. Translation: CASSTDRPGYTF. The chain carries TRBV19 and TRBJ1-2; tentative D call: TRBD1 (6 bases). The CDR3 has 12 residues. With 4 bases removed from V and 7 bases from J, the gap between germline ends came to 10 bases. Germline CDR1 and CDR2: LNHDA and SQIVND (reference sequence).

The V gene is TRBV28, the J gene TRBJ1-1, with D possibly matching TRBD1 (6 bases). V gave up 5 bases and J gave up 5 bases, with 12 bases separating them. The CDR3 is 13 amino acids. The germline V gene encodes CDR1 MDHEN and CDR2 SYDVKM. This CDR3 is CASSNREGTEAFF. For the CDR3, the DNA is TGTGCCAGCAGTAACAGGGAAGGGACTGAAGCTTTCTTT.

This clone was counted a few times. CDR3 loop: CASSGRGDTQYF. CDR3 bases: TGTGCCAGCAGTGGCCGGGGGGATACGCAGTATTTT. The genes are TRBV12-3 or TRBV12-4 and TRBJ2-3, with D possibly TRBD2 on 6 matching bases. CDR3 length: 12 amino acids. Trimming removed 5 bases at V and 6 bases at J, with 9 bases between.

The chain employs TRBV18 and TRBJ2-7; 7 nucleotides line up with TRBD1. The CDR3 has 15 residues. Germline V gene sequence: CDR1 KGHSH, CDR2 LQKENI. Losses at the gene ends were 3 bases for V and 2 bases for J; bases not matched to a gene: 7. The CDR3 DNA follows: TGTGCCAGCTCACCTCAAAACAGGGGTGCCTACGAGCAGTACTTC. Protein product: CASSPQNRGAYEQYF.

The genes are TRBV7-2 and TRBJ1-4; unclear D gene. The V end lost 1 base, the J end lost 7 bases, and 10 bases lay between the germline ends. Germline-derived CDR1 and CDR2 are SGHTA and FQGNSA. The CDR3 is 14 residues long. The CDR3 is CASSLVSTGEKLFF. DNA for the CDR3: TGTGCCAGCAGCTTAGTTTCAACCGGTGAAAAACTGTTTTTT.

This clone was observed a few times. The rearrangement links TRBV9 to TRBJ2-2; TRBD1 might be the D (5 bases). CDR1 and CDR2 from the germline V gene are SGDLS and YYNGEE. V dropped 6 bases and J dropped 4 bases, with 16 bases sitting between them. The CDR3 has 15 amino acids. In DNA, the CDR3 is TGTGCCAGCACCCCCGGGTCTCAGGGCACCGGGGAGCTGTTTTTT. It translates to CASTPGSQGTGELFF.

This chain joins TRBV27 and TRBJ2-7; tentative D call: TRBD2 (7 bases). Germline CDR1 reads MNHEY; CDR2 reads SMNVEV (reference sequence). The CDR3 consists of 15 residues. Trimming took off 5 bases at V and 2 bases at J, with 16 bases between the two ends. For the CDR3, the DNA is TGTGCCAGCAGTGACCAAGGAGGGGGGGCCTACGAGCAGTACTTC. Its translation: CASSDQGGGAYEQYF.

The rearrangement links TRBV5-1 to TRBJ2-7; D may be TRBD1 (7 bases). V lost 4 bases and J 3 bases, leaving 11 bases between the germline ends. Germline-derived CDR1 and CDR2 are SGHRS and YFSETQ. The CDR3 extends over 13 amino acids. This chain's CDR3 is CASSPGGGYEQYF. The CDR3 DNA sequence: TGCGCCAGCAGCCCAGGGGGAGGCTACGAGCAGTACTTC.

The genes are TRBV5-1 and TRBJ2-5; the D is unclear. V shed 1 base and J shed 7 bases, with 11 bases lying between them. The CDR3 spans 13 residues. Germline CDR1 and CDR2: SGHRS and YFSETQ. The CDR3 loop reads CASSLTETGTQYF. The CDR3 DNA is TGCGCCAGCAGCTTGACCGAAACGGGGACCCAGTACTTC.

This CDR3 reads CASSPRGGQEKNIQYF. In DNA, the CDR3 is TGTGCCAGCAGCCCGAGAGGTGGACAGGAGAAAAACATTCAGTACTTC. This chain connects TRBV11-2 to TRBJ2-4, with TRBD1 identical over 7 bases. J was trimmed by 4 bases and V by 5 bases; bases with no gene match: 11. The CDR3 length is 16 residues. Germline values: CDR1 SGHAT, CDR2 FQNNGV.

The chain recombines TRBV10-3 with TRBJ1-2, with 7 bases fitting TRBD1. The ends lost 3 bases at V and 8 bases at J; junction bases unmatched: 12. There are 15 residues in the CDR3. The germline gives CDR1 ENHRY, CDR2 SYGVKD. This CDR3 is CAISDLGRGFEGYTF. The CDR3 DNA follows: TGTGCCATCAGTGATCTGGGCAGGGGGTTTGAGGGCTACACCTTC.

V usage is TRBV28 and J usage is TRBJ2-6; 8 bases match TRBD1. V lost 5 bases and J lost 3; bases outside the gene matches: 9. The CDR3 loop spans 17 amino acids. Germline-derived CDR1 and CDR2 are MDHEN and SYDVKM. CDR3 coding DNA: TGTGCCAGCAGTCCGCCGACAGGGGCGGTTGGGGCCAACGTCCTGACTTTC. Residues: CASSPPTGAVGANVLTF.

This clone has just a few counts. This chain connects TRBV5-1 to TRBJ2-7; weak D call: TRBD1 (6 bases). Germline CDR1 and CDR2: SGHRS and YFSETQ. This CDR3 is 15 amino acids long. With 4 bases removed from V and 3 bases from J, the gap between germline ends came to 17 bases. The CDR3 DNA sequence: TGCGCCAGCAGCCCAAAGAACAGGGTTGTCTACGAGCAGTACTTC. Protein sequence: CASSPKNRVVYEQYF. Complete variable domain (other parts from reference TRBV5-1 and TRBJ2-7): KAGVTQTPRYLIKTRGQQVTLSCSPISGHRSVSWYQQTPGQGLQFLFEYFSETQRNKGNFPGRFSGRQFSNSRSEMNVSTLELGDSALYLCASSPKNRVVYEQYFGPGTRLTVT.

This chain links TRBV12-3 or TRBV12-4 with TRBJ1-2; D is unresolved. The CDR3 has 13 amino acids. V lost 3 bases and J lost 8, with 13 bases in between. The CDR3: CASSLQQVAGYTF. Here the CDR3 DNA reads TGTGCCAGCAGTTTGCAGCAGGTGGCAGGCTACACCTTC.

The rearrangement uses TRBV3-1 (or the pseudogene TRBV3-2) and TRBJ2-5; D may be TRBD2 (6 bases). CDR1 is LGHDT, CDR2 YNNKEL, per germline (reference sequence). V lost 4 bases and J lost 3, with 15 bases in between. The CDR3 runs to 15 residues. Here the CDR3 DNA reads TGTGCCAGCAGCCCTACCCCTAGCGCCGAAGAGACCCAGTACTTC. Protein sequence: CASSPTPSAEETQYF.